This T cell receptor beta chain emerged from a study of cytomegalovirus exposure and HLA in healthy donors (TCRdb year 2017). About the full investigation: An earlier analysis of 587 of the donors reported about 260 Gb of sequence data and 90 million to 120 million unique TCR beta sequences obtained from about 180 million T cells. An early release that covered some 630 HLA-typed donors contained approximately 320 gigabases of sequencing data and about 93 million unique TCR sequences. The genetic ancestry cluster associated with self-reported Caucasian donors included 81% of the roughly 400 genotyped donors. The study aimed to test whether signatures of past pathogen exposure could be identified by cataloging public T cell receptors. The T cell repertoires of 550 to 850 subjects were profiled by immunosequencing and related to cytomegalovirus serostatus. A separate validation cohort of roughly 130 different subjects was used in addition to the approximately 640-subject first cohort. High-throughput TCR immunosequencing, statistical association of individual TCRs with disease status, and machine learning were combined to predict cytomegalovirus infection status. A later analysis re-examined previously published TCR beta repertoires from just over 650 donors and added high-resolution HLA genotyping to investigate patterns of TCR occurrence. The later analysis used no new phenotypic data to find candidate immune exposures, relying instead on TCR beta sequences and their occurrence across donors. In an earlier analysis of roughly 540 of the donors, high-throughput TCR beta sequencing was used to judge whether each TCR beta V gene segment behaved as functional or pseudogenic. Donor age, sex, ethnicity and CMV serostatus were compiled alongside the repertoire data. Genome-wide SNP genotypes for about 65% of the 666 donors were used in a later genetic analysis, which treated that subset as a discovery cohort. All discovery cohort repertoires had been generated on a single sequencing platform. Class I and class II HLA loci were covered by the typing at four-digit resolution. Typing coverage varied by locus: roughly 629-640 donors for A, B, C, DRB1 and DQB1; roughly 520 for DQA1; 600 to 610 for DPA1; approximately 470 for DPB1. Because of strong linkage in the cohort, roughly five DR-DQ haplotypes were treated as single units for association and clustering. Among 398 genotyped donors of the cohort, an average of 235,054 unique TCR beta nucleotide sequences were sequenced per donor, roughly 18% of them non-productive.

To prepare the library, the immunoSEQ multiplex PCR assay was applied. The multiplex PCR relied on a mix of 60 forward primers for TCR Vbeta segments and 13 reverse primers for TCR Jbeta segments. The CDR3 region of rearranged TCR beta genes was amplified from genomic DNA by a multiplex PCR assay. The amplified TCR beta libraries were sequenced on the Illumina HiSeq System as 87-base-pair reads. Concerning the study's data processing: A later analysis counted approximately 84 million unique TCR beta chains across the 666 repertoires, and about 10 million of these chains were shared by at least two donors. A nearest-neighbor algorithm error-corrected the raw reads and collapsed the reads into unique sequences, merging closely related sequences to remove PCR and sequencing errors. To assign V, D and J gene segments, CDR3 sequences were aligned to IMGT reference sequences. For a sequence to be retained, a match of at least six nucleotides to both a V gene segment and a J gene segment was required. A rearrangement counted as productive if the CDR3 had no stop codons and remained in frame with V and J, and every other rearrangement counted as non-productive. Following IMGT convention, CDR3 was defined as the stretch from the second conserved V-encoded cysteine up to the conserved J-encoded phenylalanine. Sequences without an unambiguous match to a single V gene segment were excluded from the earlier analysis of 450 to 750 of the donors. In an earlier analysis of about 590 of the donors, a V segment was called functional when productive rearrangements were above 56.7%, and segregating when the standard deviation between donors exceeded 5%. A statistical classification framework was developed to diagnose cytomegalovirus status using the catalog of TCR beta chain sequences. V and J gene assignment, in a later analysis, came from comparing TCR nucleotide sequences with IMGT/GENE-DB human TR gene sequences. A later analysis assigned CDR3 sequences and most-parsimonious VDJ recombination scenarios with the TCRdist pipeline. In a later analysis, each TCR beta chain was defined by its CDR3 amino acid sequence together with its V-gene family, and reads lacking a unique V-gene family were excluded. As a way to deal with suspected cross-contamination and a sequencing artifact, a later analysis dropped 450 to 600 nucleotide sequences that were highly shared and had low generation probability. In a later analysis, a clonal expansion index for each public chain was calculated from normalized within-repertoire ranks of inferred template counts. A later analysis computed generation probabilities with a VDJ recombination model fitted to out-of-frame rearrangements, and checked the results against IGoR. A later analysis scored TCR-TCR, TCR-HLA and TCR-CMV co-occurrence with hypergeometric tests, applying a repertoire-size bias correction to TCR pairs. A later analysis estimated false discovery rates by permuting HLA or CMV assignments 20 times. In a later analysis, co-occurring TCRs were grouped using DBSCAN, with TCRdist sequence similarity added in when clustering inside HLA-allele-positive subsets. Repertoires with fewer than 30,000 or more than 120,000 public chains, plus five repertoires with anomalous nucleotide sharing, were excluded from co-occurrence clustering. The table was pulled from immuneACCESS by TCRdb, which kept in-frame rearrangements only. Such tables lose some clones; where checked, under half of the loss comes from unresolved V genes, and the rest has no known cause. That table is the source of V, J and clone size, and D and trimming were worked out from the DNA. This sample comprises 110,000 or so clones, approximately 76% of them detected only once. The ten largest clones capture 7% to 9% of the sample.

The cohort comprised under 700 healthy bone marrow donors. At the time of sampling, all cohort members were nominally healthy, though unrecorded immune exposures were likely present. The donor was CMV seropositive and was included in the group of 289 seropositive cohort members. A peripheral blood sample was collected from each donor, and TCR beta sequencing was performed on peripheral blood mononuclear cells. Genomic DNA was extracted from the blood cell samples with the Qiagen DNeasy Blood Extraction Kit. As to this clone: It has no known antigen specificity. The sample holds no much larger clone one base away, and base qualities are not on file.

CDR1 and CDR2, looked up from the germline V gene, are SGHRS and YFSETQ. The CDR3 starts with the cysteine, ends with the phenylalanine, and has 13 residues. The sequence is cut down to CDR3 DNA, 39 bases in frame from base 1. V lost 3 bases and J lost 0 bases; the stretch between them is 3 bases long. The paper as a whole reports these results and caveats: When HLA alleles, especially DR and DQ, strongly co-occurred, attributing TCR associations to individual alleles was difficult. According to a later analysis, most CMV-associated TCR beta chains appeared to be HLA-restricted, and the HLA associations seemed to be driven largely by CMV exposure. The classifier was reported to diagnose cytomegalovirus status with high specificity and sensitivity in both the original and validation cohorts. Sequencing depth was assumed to be roughly uniform across donors in the presence/absence analyses, though that assumption may not hold. In a later analysis, the rate of TCR association differed among HLA loci, with DRB1 alleles having the most associated TCRs and HLA-C alleles having the fewest. The sequencing pipeline was judged likely to have produced a cluster of highly shared sequence variants as a technical artifact. HLA typing was unavailable for some donors at each locus, so association tests used only the typed subset. In a later analysis, HLA-associated TCR beta chains showed more clonal expansion and lower generation probabilities than non-associated chains that were equally common. An earlier analysis of approximately 500 of the donors showed that most TCR beta V segments appeared in productive rearrangements either about 87% or about 30% of the time, which broadly matched IMGT annotations. A total of about 180 TCR beta chains were listed by the study as associated with cytomegalovirus. Several of the top co-occurrence clusters appeared to be linked to parvovirus B19, influenza, CMV and Epstein-Barr virus, according to a later analysis. A further reported finding was that TCR beta sequences accurately predicted the HLA-A and HLA-B alleles for most subjects in the first cohort. Correlated functional status among segregating V segments might reflect linkage disequilibrium, but an unknown experimental factor could not be ruled out. A later genetic analysis associated a missense DCLRE1C variant with V-gene and J-gene trimming of TCR beta chains, and an independent cohort replicated the association. It was suggested by the authors that the approach could potentially be generalized to other disease states and immunological phenotypes. In a later genetic analysis, fewer N-insertions in productive TCRs were reported among donors in an Asian-associated ancestry cluster than the 666-donor mean. A later analysis associated about 17,000 TCR beta sequences with specific HLA alleles at a false discovery rate of 0.05. Across donors, most TCR sequences were observed very rarely, whereas some public TCRs were present in many individuals. The 87-base-pair reads could not distinguish some IMGT-functional V segments, including TRBV6-2 and TRBV6-3, so those segments were excluded. A few of the identified cytomegalovirus-associated TCR beta chains were confirmed in vitro to be specific for cytomegalovirus antigens. Some 16 rarely observed V segments, including chromosome 9 orphons, were excluded from the earlier analysis of about 600 of the donors because counts were too low. Immune exposure information for the cohort was limited to CMV serostatus. In this cohort, only TCR beta chains were sequenced, and detectable features were limited by the absence of alpha or paired-chain data.

The sequenced material came from PBMCs. This receptor was identified in a woman aged 50 to 60 in good health and CMV-seropositive. The V gene is TRBV5-1 and the J gene is TRBJ2-2; the D gene cannot be named for sure. The CDR3 sequence is CASSSANTGELFF. The nucleotide sequence is TGCGCCAGCAGCTCCGCGAACACCGGGGAGCTGTTTTTT.